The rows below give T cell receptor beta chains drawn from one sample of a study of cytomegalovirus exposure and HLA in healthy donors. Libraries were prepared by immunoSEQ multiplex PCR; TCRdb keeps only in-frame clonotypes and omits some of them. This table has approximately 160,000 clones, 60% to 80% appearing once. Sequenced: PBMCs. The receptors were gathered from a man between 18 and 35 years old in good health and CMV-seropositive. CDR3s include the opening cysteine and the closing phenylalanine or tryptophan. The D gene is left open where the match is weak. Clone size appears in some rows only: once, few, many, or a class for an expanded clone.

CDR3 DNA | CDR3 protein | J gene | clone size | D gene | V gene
TGTGCCAGCGGCCACGGGGACACCATATATTTT | CASGHGDTIYF | TRBJ1-3 | NA | NA | TRBV6-5
TGTGCCAGCAGCATATCCCTTCCTGAGGGAAACACTGAAGCTTTCTTT | CASSISLPEGNTEAFF | TRBJ1-1 | many | NA | TRBV13
TGTGCCAGCAGCTTAAACTGGAACACTGAAGCTTTCTTT | CASSLNWNTEAFF | TRBJ1-1 | NA | NA | TRBV7-3
TGCGCCAGCAGCCGGGACAGTGGAAACACCATATATTTT | CASSRDSGNTIYF | TRBJ1-3 | NA | TRBD1 | TRBV5-1
TGTGCCAGCAGCCTACAGACGGGACAAGAGACCCAGTACTTC | CASSLQTGQETQYF | TRBJ2-5 | NA | NA | TRBV4-2
TGCGCCAGCAGCACCCCGGACAGGGGGAATGAAAAACTGTTTTTT | CASSTPDRGNEKLFF | TRBJ1-4 | few | TRBD1 | TRBV5-1
TGTGCGTCGGGGACAGGGGGGCTTGCGGATAATTCACCCCTCCACTTT | CASGTGGLADNSPLHF | TRBJ1-6 | NA | TRBD1 | TRBV7-9
TGTGCCAGTAGTTACACAGGGGTTGAAAAACTGTTTTTT | CASSYTGVEKLFF | TRBJ1-4 | NA | TRBD1 | TRBV19
TGTGCCAGCAGTTTATTGAGGGAGAACACTGAAGCTTTCTTT | CASSLLRENTEAFF | TRBJ1-1 | NA | NA | TRBV28
TGTGCCAGCAGCTTAAGGGACAGCCCCTTAACGAACACTGAAGCTTTCTTT | CASSLRDSPLTNTEAFF | TRBJ1-1 | NA | TRBD1 | TRBV5-4
TGTGCCAGCAGCCCTTTACTAGCGGGGGGGTCGTACCCCCAAGAGACCCAGTACTTC | CASSPLLAGGSYPQETQYF | TRBJ2-5 | NA | TRBD2 | TRBV7-2
TGTGCCAGCAGCTTATCCGGACAGGGAGGTACTGAAGCTTTCTTT | CASSLSGQGGTEAFF | TRBJ1-1 | NA | TRBD1 | TRBV11-2
TGTGCCAGCAGTAGAACTAGCGGGAGGGGGACAGATACGCAGTATTTT | CASSRTSGRGTDTQYF | TRBJ2-3 | NA | TRBD2 | TRBV28
TGTGCCAGCAGCTTGTACTTCGCGGCGGTGGATGAAGCTTTCTTT | CASSLYFAAVDEAFF | TRBJ1-1 | NA | NA | TRBV5-6
TGTGCCAGCTCACCGGGACAGGGATCTTTTGCAACTAATGAAAAACTGTTTTTT | CASSPGQGSFATNEKLFF | TRBJ1-4 | NA | TRBD1 | TRBV18
TGTGCCAGTAGGACACTAGCGGGGGCCTACAATGAGCAGTTCTTC | CASRTLAGAYNEQFF | TRBJ2-1 | NA | TRBD2 | TRBV19